This TCR beta chain derives from a study of blood T cell repertoires in COVID-19. Study background: The cDNA or gDNA used as material had been derived from T cells, B-cell-depleted T cells, or PBMCs.

The participants were between 18 and 89 years old and came from under 25 US areas. Two consecutive negative NP/OP PCR tests, clearance, or resolved symptoms defined Cohort 3 recovery. The junction had 4 bases not matched to a gene; V was cut back by 4 bases and J by 7 bases. The germline gives CDR1 KGHDR, CDR2 SFDVKD. The CDR3 has 15 residues. Measured with immunoSEQ multiplex PCR; TCRdb has only the in-frame clones, and not every one. Of around 330,000 clones in the sample, around 90% were seen once. Source material: PBMCs or T cells enriched from blood (not recorded which). J is TRBJ1-4 and V is TRBV24-1, with TRBD1 identical over 11 bases. The receptor's source is a man aged 55 to 70 who had recovered from COVID-19. The CDR3 loop reads CATSEPGQGGEKLFF. The DNA of the CDR3 is TGTGCCACCAGTGAGCCGGGACAGGGGGGTGAAAAACTGTTTTTT.